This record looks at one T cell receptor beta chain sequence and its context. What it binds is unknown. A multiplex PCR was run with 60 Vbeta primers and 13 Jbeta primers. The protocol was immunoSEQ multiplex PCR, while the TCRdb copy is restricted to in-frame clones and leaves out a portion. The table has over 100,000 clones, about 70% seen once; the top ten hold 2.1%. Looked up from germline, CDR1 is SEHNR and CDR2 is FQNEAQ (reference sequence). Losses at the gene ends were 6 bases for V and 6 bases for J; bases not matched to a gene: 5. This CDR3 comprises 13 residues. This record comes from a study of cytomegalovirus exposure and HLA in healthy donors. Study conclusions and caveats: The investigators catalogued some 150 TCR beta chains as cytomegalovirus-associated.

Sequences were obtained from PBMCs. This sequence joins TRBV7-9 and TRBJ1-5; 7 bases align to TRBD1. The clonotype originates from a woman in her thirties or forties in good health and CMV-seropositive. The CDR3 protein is CASSTTGVQPQHF. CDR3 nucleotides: TGTGCCAGCAGTACTACAGGGGTTCAGCCCCAGCATTTT.